One and the same sample provided the 21 T cell receptor beta chains below, sequenced in a study of T cell repertoires in cytomegalovirus infection. Using its own MiXCR run on the reads, TCRdb lists one record per CDR3 protein. The table shows 200,000 or so distinct CDR3 sequences, with roughly 30% occurring only once. Sequenced material: PBMCs. The source of these receptors is a human donor in good health (CMV status not recorded). Some clones in this sample may be carry-over from other donors' samples.

On this clonotype itself: One end of the junction varies from germline; a read error may be responsible. V gene TRBV28 combines with J gene TRBJ1-2, with 9 nucleotides matching TRBD1. The germline V gene has CDR1 MDHEN and CDR2 SYDVKM. There are 16 residues in the CDR3. The CDR3 DNA sequence: TGTGCCAGCAGTCCGGGACAGGGAAGGATCGGTCGGGGCTTCACCTTC. It translates to CASSPGQGRIGRGFTF.

Only a few counts were recorded for this clonotype. The CDR3 nucleotides are TGTGCCAGCAGCTACCCCCCGGGGGCCACTGAAGCTTTCTTT. Encoded protein: CASSYPPGATEAFF. The chain recombines TRBV5-4 with TRBJ1-1; possible D gene TRBD1, 6 bases. V lost 3 bases and J 4 bases, leaving 13 bases between the germline ends. Germline CDR1 SGHNT, CDR2 YYREEE (reference sequence). The CDR3 loop spans 14 amino acids. Filled out from reference TRBV5-4 and TRBJ1-1, the complete variable domain reads ETGVTQSPTHLIKTRGQQVTLRCSSQSGHNTVSWYQQALGQGPQFIFQYYREEENGRGNFPPRFSGLQFPNYSSELNVNALELDDSALYLCASSYPPGATEAFFGQGTRLTVV.

This clonotype was observed once. Written as DNA, the CDR3 is TGTGCCAGCAGTACCACGCAGGGGAACCAGTACTTC. This sequence encodes CASSTTQGNQYF. The rearrangement links TRBV12-3 or TRBV12-4 to TRBJ2-5; D might be TRBD1 (6 bases). V lost 5 bases to trimming and J lost 10 bases, with 14 bases between them. This CDR3 region has 12 residues.

This clonotype was counted many times. V gene TRBV7-6 combines with J gene TRBJ2-3; D possibly corresponds to TRBD1 (6 bases). Germline assignment: CDR1 SGHVS and CDR2 FNYEAQ. The CDR3 sequence is 14 residues long. Trimming removed 5 bases from V and 0 bases from J, with 9 bases in between. CDR3 protein: CASSHGQSTDTQYF. DNA of the CDR3: TGTGCCAGCAGCCATGGACAGAGCACAGATACGCAGTATTTT.

J is TRBJ2-1 and V is TRBV20-1, with 10 bases fitting TRBD2. The germline gives CDR1 DFQATT, CDR2 SNEGSKA (reference sequence). This CDR3 spans 14 amino acids. Unmatched junction bases numbered 6, after V lost 5 bases and J lost 5 bases. Here the CDR3 DNA reads TGCAGTGCTTTAAGCGGGGGGGCAGACAATGAGCAGTTCTTC. It codes for CSALSGGADNEQFF.

The chain is built from TRBV14 and TRBJ1-1; D remains unclear. With 1 base removed from V and 3 bases from J, the gap between germline ends came to 6 bases. Germline V gene data show CDR1 as SGHDN and CDR2 as FVKESK. The CDR3 sequence is 13 residues long. The CDR3 DNA reads as TGTGCCAGCAGCCAAGCCCGGTACACTGAAGCTTTCTTT. It codes for CASSQARYTEAFF.

The V gene is TRBV29-1, the J gene TRBJ2-7; 9 positions agree with TRBD1. V lost 7 bases to trimming and J lost 2 bases; unmatched junction nucleotides: 3. CDR3 length: 12 amino acids. CDR1 and CDR2 from the germline V gene are SQVTM and ANQGSEA. CDR3 amino acids: CSAGTGTYEQYF. The CDR3 nucleotides are TGCAGCGCCGGGACAGGGACCTACGAGCAGTACTTC.

This clonotype turned up a few times. The V gene is TRBV12-3 or TRBV12-4, the J gene TRBJ2-3; 8 bases are a match to TRBD2. This CDR3 is built from 17 residues. The V segment lost 1 base and the J segment 2 bases; nucleotides outside the gene matches: 8. The CDR3 loop reads CASSLDSGGPYTDTQYF. The CDR3 region has the DNA TGTGCCAGCAGTTTAGACAGCGGGGGCCCCTACACAGATACGCAGTATTTT.

The genes are TRBV29-1 and TRBJ2-5; TRBD2 is a possible D gene (5 bases). The germline CDR1 and CDR2 sequences are SQVTM and ANQGSEA. V lost 4 bases, J lost 5 bases, and 11 bases lay in between. CDR3 size: 12 residues. The chain's CDR3 is CSVVPTGETQYF. The CDR3 DNA follows: TGCAGCGTTGTCCCTACGGGGGAGACCCAGTACTTC.

This chain connects TRBV5-6 to TRBJ1-1, with unresolved D. Germline V CDR1 and CDR2: SGHDT, YYEEEE. The CDR3 spans 14 residues. Trimming took off 7 bases at V and 0 bases at J, with 13 bases between the two ends. The CDR3 is CASAAVGMNTEAFF. Written as DNA, the CDR3 is TGTGCCAGCGCCGCGGTCGGAATGAACACTGAAGCTTTCTTT.

The chain employs TRBV29-1 and TRBJ2-3; D is uncertain. Germline CDR1 and CDR2: SQVTM and ANQGSEA. The CDR3 length is 12 residues. The V end lost 3 bases, the J end lost 5 bases, and 9 bases lay between the germline ends. CDR3 nucleotides: TGCAGCGTTGATCCGGACGGAGATACGCAGTATTTT. Protein product: CSVDPDGDTQYF.

The chain links TRBV20-1 to TRBJ2-4, with TRBD1 identical over 7 bases. CDR1 DFQATT and CDR2 SNEGSKA come from the germline V gene (reference sequence). The CDR3 has 15 amino acids. Trimming removed 6 bases from V and 6 bases from J; junction bases left unmatched: 14. The CDR3 bases are TGCAGTGCCAGCCCCGTTAATCGGGACAGAAACATTCAGTACTTC. Its translation: CSASPVNRDRNIQYF.

The rearrangement joins TRBV7-9 to TRBJ2-7; unclear D gene. The CDR3 covers 12 residues. Germline V gives CDR1 SEHNR, CDR2 FQNEAQ (reference sequence). V lost 5 bases, J lost 4 bases, and 9 bases lay in between. CDR3 in DNA: TGTGCCAGCAGCCTAGAGGATTACGAGCAGTACTTC. Residues: CASSLEDYEQYF. Based on the CDR3 plus reference TRBV7-9 and TRBJ2-7, the full variable domain is DTGVSQNPRHKITKRGQNVTFRCDPISEHNRLYWYRQTLGQGPEFLTYFQNEAQLEKSRLLSDRFSAERPKGSFSTLEIQRTEQGDSAMYLCASSLEDYEQYFGPGTRLTVT.

This sequence joins TRBV7-2 and TRBJ1-6; D gene unclear. CDR1 is SGHTA, CDR2 FQGNSA, per germline. V was pared by 5 bases and J by 8 bases, with 13 bases between. The CDR3 has 14 residues. The CDR3 DNA follows: TGTGCCAGCAGCCACTCGGGCCCCGATTCACCCCTCCACTTT. This translates into CASSHSGPDSPLHF.

The rearrangement links TRBV29-1 to TRBJ1-1; weak D call: TRBD1 (5 bases). Looked up from germline, CDR1 is SQVTM and CDR2 is ANQGSEA. The V end was cut by 2 bases, the J end by 4 bases, with 11 bases between. CDR3 length: 13 residues. The CDR3 spells CSVEKGGGTEAFF. The CDR3 DNA is TGCAGCGTTGAAAAAGGCGGGGGCACTGAAGCTTTCTTT.

The chain has TRBV7-8 and TRBJ2-2; D gene uncertain. Trimming stripped 3 bases from V and 5 bases from J, with 7 bases between. The CDR3 totals 13 residues. Germline V gene lookup returns CDR1 SGHVS and CDR2 FQNEAQ. The DNA for the CDR3 is TGTGCCAGCAGCTTCGGGCAAACCGGGGAGCTGTTTTTT. This gives the protein CASSFGQTGELFF.

This clonotype was recorded many times. CDR3 protein: CASTRQGMNTEAFF. The CDR3, as DNA: TGTGCCAGCACCCGACAGGGCATGAACACTGAAGCTTTCTTT. This chain connects TRBV7-8 to TRBJ1-1; 7 bases agree with TRBD1. J gave up 0 bases and V 7 bases, and 5 bases lay outside the gene matches. The CDR3 covers 14 residues. The germline CDR1 and CDR2 sequences are SGHVS and FQNEAQ.

This clonotype was counted only a few times. The CDR3 DNA is TGCGCCAGCAGCGTAGGGGGTCCTGGCTACACCTTC. It encodes CASSVGGPGYTF. The V call is TRBV5-1, the J call TRBJ1-2; TRBD1 is a possible D gene (6 bases). CDR3 length: 12 amino acids. The V gene's germline CDR1 is SGHRS and CDR2 YFSETQ. Deletions cut 4 bases from V and 7 bases from J, with 11 bases between.

The chain has TRBV19 and TRBJ2-5, with 7 bases identical to TRBD1. The V and J ends lost 6 bases and 5 bases, in that order; junction bases with no gene match: 6. Germline CDR1 LNHDA, CDR2 SQIVND (reference sequence). This CDR3 is built from 13 residues. DNA of the CDR3: TGTGCCAGTAGGGGGACAGCCCGGGAGACCCAGTACTTC. Amino acids: CASRGTARETQYF. Combining the CDR3 with reference TRBV19 and TRBJ2-5 gives the whole variable domain DGGITQSPKYLFRKEGQNVTLSCEQNLNHDAMYWYRQDPGQGLRLIYYSQIVNDFQKGDIAEGYSVSREKKESFPLTVTSAQKNPTAFYLCASRGTARETQYFGPGTRLLVL.

This clonotype has just a few counts. The chain uses TRBV12-3 or TRBV12-4 and TRBJ1-6; no reliable D call. The CDR3 covers 14 residues. V dropped 1 base and J dropped 6 bases, with 7 bases sitting between them. The chain's CDR3 is CASSLGPINSPLHF. The CDR3 DNA is TGTGCCAGCAGTTTAGGGCCGATTAATTCACCCCTCCACTTT.

The genes are TRBV7-8 and TRBJ2-3, with 10 bases lining up with TRBD2. Per germline, CDR1 SGHVS and CDR2 FQNEAQ. Trimming cost V 5 bases and J 6 bases; bases outside gene matches: 8. This CDR3 spans 15 amino acids. As DNA, the CDR3 is TGTGCCAGCAGCGCCCTAGCGGGGGTCTCCGATACGCAGTATTTT. Protein: CASSALAGVSDTQYF.